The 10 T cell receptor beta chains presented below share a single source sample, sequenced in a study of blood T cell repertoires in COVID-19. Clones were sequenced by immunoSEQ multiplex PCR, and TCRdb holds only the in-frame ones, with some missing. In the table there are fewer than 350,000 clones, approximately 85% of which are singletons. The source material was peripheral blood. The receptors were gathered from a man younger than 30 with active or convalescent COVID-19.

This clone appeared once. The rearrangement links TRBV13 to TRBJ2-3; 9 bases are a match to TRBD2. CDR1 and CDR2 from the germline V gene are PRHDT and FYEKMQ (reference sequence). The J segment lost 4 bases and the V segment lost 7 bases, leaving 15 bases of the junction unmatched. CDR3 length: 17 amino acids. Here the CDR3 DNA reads TGTGCCAGCATCAAAGCGACCGGACTAGCGTCAGCAGATACGCAGTATTTT. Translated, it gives CASIKATGLASADTQYF.

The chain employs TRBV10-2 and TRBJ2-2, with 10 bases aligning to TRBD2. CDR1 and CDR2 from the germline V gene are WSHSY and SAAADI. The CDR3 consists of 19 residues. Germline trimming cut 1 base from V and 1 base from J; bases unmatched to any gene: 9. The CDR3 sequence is CASSEFIAGGGENTGELFF. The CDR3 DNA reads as TGCGCCAGCAGTGAGTTTATAGCGGGGGGCGGAGAGAACACCGGGGAGCTGTTTTTT.

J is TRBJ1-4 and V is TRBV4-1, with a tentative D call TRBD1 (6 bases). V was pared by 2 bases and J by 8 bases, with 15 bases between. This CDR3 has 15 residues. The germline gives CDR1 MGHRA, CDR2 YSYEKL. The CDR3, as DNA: TGCGCCAGCAGCCAAACCGGGACGGGGGGCGAAAAACTGTTTTTT. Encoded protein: CASSQTGTGGEKLFF.

CDR3 loop: CASSQVGDQPQHF. The CDR3 DNA sequence: TGCGCCAGCAGCCAAGTGGGAGATCAGCCCCAGCATTTT. The chain employs TRBV4-1 and TRBJ1-5; D is undetermined. V shed 1 base and J shed 5 bases, with 6 bases lying between them. CDR1 and CDR2 (germline): MGHRA, YSYEKL. This CDR3 has 13 amino acids.

The chain's CDR3 is CASSSLRGTSSYNEQFF. For the CDR3, the DNA is TGTGCCAGCAGCTCCTTGAGGGGGACAAGCTCCTACAATGAGCAGTTCTTC. V and J are TRBV7-2 and TRBJ2-1, with a tentative D call TRBD1 (6 bases). V lost 4 bases, J lost 0 bases, and 16 bases lay in between. Germline loops: CDR1 SGHTA, CDR2 FQGNSA. This CDR3 has 17 residues.

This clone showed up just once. In nucleotides, the CDR3 is TGTGCCATCAGTGAGTCCTTTGGACAGGGAAACGTTCAGCCCCAGCATTTT. Translation gives CAISESFGQGNVQPQHF. The V and J genes are TRBV10-3 and TRBJ1-5, with 8 bases matching TRBD1. From germline, CDR1 is ENHRY and CDR2 SYGVKD. The CDR3 sequence is 17 residues long. V shed 0 bases and J 6 bases; nucleotides not matched to a gene: 10.

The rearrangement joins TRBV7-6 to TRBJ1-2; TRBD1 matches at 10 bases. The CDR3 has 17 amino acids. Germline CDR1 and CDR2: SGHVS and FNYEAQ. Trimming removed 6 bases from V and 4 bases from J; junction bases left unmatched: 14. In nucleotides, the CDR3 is TGTGCCAGCAGTACTCTCTCCCGGACAGGGGGGACCTATGGCTACACCTTC. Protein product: CASSTLSRTGGTYGYTF.

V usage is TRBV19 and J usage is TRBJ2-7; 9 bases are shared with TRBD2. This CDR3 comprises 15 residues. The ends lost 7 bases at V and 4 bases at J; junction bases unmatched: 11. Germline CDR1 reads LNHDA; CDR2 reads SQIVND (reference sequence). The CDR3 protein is CASTPGLAPGYEQYF. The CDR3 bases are TGTGCCAGTACCCCGGGACTAGCCCCGGGGTACGAGCAGTACTTC.

CDR3 nucleotide sequence: TGTGCCAGCAGCTTCGGTCGGACTACTGGGGGAGAGCAGTACTTC. It specifies CASSFGRTTGGEQYF. The chain is built from TRBV5-6 and TRBJ2-7; perhaps TRBD2 as D (6 bases). This CDR3 has 15 residues. V was pared by 2 bases and J by 7 bases, with 19 bases between. Germline CDR1 and CDR2: SGHDT and YYEEEE.

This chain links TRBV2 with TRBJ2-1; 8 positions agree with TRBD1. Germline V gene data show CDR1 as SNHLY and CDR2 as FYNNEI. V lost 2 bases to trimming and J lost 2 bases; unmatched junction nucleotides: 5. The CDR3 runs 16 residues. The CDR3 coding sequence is TGTGCCAGCAGTGAAACCGGACAGGGACCCTACAATGAGCAGTTCTTC. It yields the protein CASSETGQGPYNEQFF.